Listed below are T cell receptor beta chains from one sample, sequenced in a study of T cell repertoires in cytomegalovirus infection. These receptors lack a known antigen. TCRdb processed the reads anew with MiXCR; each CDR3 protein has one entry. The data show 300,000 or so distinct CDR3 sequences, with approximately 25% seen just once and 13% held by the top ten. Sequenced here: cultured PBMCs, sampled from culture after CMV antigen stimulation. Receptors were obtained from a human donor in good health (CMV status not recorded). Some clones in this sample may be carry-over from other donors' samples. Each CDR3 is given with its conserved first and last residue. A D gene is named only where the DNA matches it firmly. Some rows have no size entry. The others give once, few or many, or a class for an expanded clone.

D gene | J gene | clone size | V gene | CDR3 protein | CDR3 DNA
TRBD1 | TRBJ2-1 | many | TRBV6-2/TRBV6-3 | CASSYSWDREAVILNEQFF | TGTGCCAGCAGTTACTCGTGGGACAGGGAGGCCGTGATACTCAATGAGCAGTTCTTC
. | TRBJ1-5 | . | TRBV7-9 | CASSLSPSNQPQHF | TGTGCCAGCAGCTTGAGTCCTTCCAATCAGCCCCAGCATTTT
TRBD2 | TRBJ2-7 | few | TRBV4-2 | CASSRLIAGGPLRSYEQYF | TGTGCCAGCAGCCGCCTAATAGCGGGAGGGCCGTTAAGGTCCTACGAGCAGTACTTC
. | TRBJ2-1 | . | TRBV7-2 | CASSFIGGHEQFF | TGTGCCAGCAGCTTTATCGGGGGCCATGAGCAGTTCTTC
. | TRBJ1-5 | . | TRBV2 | CASSPNAAPGEPQHF | TGTGCCAGCAGCCCCAACGCGGCCCCAGGGGAGCCCCAGCATTTT
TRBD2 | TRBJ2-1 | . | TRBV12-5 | CASGPGLAGVYNEQFF | TGTGCTAGTGGCCCCGGACTAGCGGGAGTCTACAATGAGCAGTTCTTC
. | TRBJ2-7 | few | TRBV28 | CASGVLLSYEQYF | TGTGCCAGCGGGGTCCTACTCTCCTACGAGCAGTACTTC
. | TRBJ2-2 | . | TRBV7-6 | CASSPTSWTGELFF | TGTGCCAGCAGCCCGACGAGCTGGACCGGGGAGCTGTTTTTT
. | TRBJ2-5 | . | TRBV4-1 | CASSQDERGASNQYF | TGCGCCAGCAGCCAAGATGAGAGGGGAGCGAGCAACCAGTACTTC
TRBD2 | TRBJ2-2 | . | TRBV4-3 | CASSRGMTSGSGTGELFF | TGCGCCAGCAGCCGGGGGATGACTAGCGGGAGTGGCACCGGGGAGCTGTTTTTT
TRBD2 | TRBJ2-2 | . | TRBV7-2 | CASSLLIPLAGILGGELFF | TGTGCCAGCAGCCTGCTCATCCCACTAGCGGGAATCTTAGGCGGGGAGCTGTTTTTT
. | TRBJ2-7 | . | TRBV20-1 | CSARSYEQYF | TGCAGTGCTAGGTCCTACGAGCAGTACTTC
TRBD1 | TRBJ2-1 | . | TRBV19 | CASTLRPGTGYNEQFF | TGTGCCAGTACGCTCAGACCCGGGACAGGGTACAATGAGCAGTTCTTC
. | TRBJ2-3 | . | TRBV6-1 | CATRWRQTSTDTQYF | TGTGCCACCCGCTGGCGACAGACTAGCACAGATACGCAGTATTTT
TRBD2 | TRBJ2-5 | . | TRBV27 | CANRWGGVTQYF | TGTGCCAACCGGTGGGGGGGGGTGACCCAGTACTTC
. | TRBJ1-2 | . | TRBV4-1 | CASSQGRGKDGYTF | TGCGCCAGCAGCCAAGGGAGGGGGAAGGATGGCTACACCTTC
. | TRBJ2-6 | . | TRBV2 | CAKYGGESGANVLTF | TGTGCCAAATATGGAGGGGAATCTGGGGCCAACGTCCTGACTTTC
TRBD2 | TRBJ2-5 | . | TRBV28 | CASSQLAGKTETQYF | TGTGCCAGCAGCCAACTAGCGGGAAAGACGGAGACCCAGTACTTC
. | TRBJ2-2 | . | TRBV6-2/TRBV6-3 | CASSYTKRSGELFF | TGTGCCAGCAGTTACACTAAGCGCTCTGGGGAGCTGTTTTTT
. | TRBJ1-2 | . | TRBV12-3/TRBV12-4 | CASSLGEWYHYGYTF | TGTGCCAGCAGTTTGGGGGAGTGGTATCACTATGGCTACACCTTC
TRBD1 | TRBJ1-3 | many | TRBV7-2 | CASSSTGASGNTIYF | TGTGCCAGCAGCTCAACAGGGGCCTCTGGAAACACCATATATTTT
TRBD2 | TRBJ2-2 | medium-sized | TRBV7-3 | CASSPTSGRASTGELFF | TGTGCCAGCAGCCCTACTAGCGGGAGGGCCAGCACCGGGGAGCTGTTTTTT
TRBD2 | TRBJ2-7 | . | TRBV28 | CASSPPGLASYEQYF | TGTGCCAGCAGTCCCCCGGGACTAGCGAGCTACGAGCAGTACTTC
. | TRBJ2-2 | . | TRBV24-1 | CATTPGEGTGELFF | TGTGCCACCACCCCAGGGGAAGGCACCGGGGAGCTGTTTTTT
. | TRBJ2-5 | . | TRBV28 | CASRALETQYF | TGTGCCAGCAGGGCCTTGGAGACCCAGTACTTC
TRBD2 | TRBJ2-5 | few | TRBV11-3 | CASSLDRAGLQETQYF | TGTGCCAGCAGCTTAGATCGAGCGGGATTACAAGAGACCCAGTACTTC
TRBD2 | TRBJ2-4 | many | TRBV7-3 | CASSLSPLAGGQNIQYF | TGTGCCAGCAGCTTATCTCCCCTGGCGGGAGGGCAAAACATTCAGTACTTC
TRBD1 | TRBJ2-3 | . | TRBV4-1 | CASSERQGGLSDTQYF | TGCGCCAGCAGCGAAAGACAGGGGGGTTTATCGGATACGCAGTATTTT
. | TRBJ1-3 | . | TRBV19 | CASSTAGNTIYF | TGTGCCAGTAGTACCGCGGGAAACACCATATATTTT
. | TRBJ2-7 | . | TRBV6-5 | CASSPRDTPYEQYF | TGTGCCAGCAGCCCCCGGGACACCCCCTACGAGCAGTACTTC
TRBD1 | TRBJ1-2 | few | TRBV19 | CASSIRDRGPGYTF | TGTGCCAGTAGTATCCGCGACAGGGGGCCTGGCTACACCTTC
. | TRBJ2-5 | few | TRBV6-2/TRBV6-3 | CASSYLGGSVETQYF | TGTGCCAGCAGTTACTTAGGGGGATCGGTGGAGACCCAGTACTTC
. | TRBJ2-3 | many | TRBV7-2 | CASSLALGGTDTQYF | TGTGCCAGCAGCTTAGCGCTGGGAGGCACAGATACGCAGTATTTT
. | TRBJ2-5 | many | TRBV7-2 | CASSLVGGETQYF | TGTGCCAGCAGCTTAGTAGGGGGTGAGACCCAGTACTTC
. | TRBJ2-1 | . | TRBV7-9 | CASSPNKGRPYNEQFF | TGTGCCAGCAGCCCCAACAAAGGCAGGCCGTACAATGAGCAGTTCTTC
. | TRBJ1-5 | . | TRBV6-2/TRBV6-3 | CASSSVREPQHF | TGTGCCAGCAGTTCCGTAAGGGAGCCCCAGCATTTT
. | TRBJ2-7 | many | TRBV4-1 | CASSHSALGGASYEQYF | TGCGCCAGCAGCCATAGCGCTTTGGGGGGAGCCTCCTACGAGCAGTACTTC
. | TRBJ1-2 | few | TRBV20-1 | CSAPIPMGPYGYTF | TGCAGTGCTCCGATCCCAATGGGCCCCTATGGCTACACCTTC
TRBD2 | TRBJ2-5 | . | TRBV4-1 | CASSQRTGTRVETQYF | TGCGCCAGCAGCCAACGCACGGGGACTAGGGTGGAGACCCAGTACTTC
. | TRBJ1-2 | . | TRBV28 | CASRAGGGGSYGYTF | TGTGCCAGCAGGGCCGGAGGTGGGGGCTCCTATGGCTACACCTTC
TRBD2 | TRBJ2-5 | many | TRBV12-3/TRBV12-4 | CASSLAGEIQETQYF | TGTGCCAGCAGTCTAGCGGGAGAGATTCAAGAGACCCAGTACTTC
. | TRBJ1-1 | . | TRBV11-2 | CASSLDQRFLNTEAFF | TGTGCCAGCAGCTTAGATCAAAGATTCCTGAACACTGAAGCTTTCTTT
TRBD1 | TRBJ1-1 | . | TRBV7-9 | CASSLRDRGQGTEAFF | TGTGCCAGCAGCTTAAGGGACAGGGGGCAGGGGACTGAAGCTTTCTTT
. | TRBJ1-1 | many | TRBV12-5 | CASGLEGGTEAFF | TGTGCTAGTGGTTTGGAAGGTGGCACTGAAGCTTTCTTT
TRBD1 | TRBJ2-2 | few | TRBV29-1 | CSVEGQTNTGELFF | TGCAGCGTTGAGGGACAGACGAACACCGGGGAGCTGTTTTTT
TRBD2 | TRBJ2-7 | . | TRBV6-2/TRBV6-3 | CASSPALLAGYINEQYF | TGTGCCAGCAGTCCAGCCTTACTAGCGGGATATATAAACGAGCAGTACTTC
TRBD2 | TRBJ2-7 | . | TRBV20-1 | CSATGRAGVPEQYF | TGCAGTGCTACGGGGCGAGCGGGAGTTCCCGAGCAGTACTTC
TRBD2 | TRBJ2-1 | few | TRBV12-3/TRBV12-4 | CASSPRGGTSVAYNEQFF | TGTGCCAGCAGCCCCCGGGGAGGCACTAGCGTAGCCTACAATGAGCAGTTCTTC
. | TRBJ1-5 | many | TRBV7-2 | CASSWQGGSNQPQHF | TGTGCCAGCAGCTGGCAGGGTGGTAGCAATCAGCCCCAGCATTTT
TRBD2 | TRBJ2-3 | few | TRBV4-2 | CASSQERAGDTDTQYF | TGTGCCAGCAGCCAAGAACGGGCGGGAGACACAGATACGCAGTATTTT
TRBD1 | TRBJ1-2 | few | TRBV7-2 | CASSMTGAYGYTF | TGTGCCAGCAGCATGACAGGGGCCTATGGCTACACCTTC
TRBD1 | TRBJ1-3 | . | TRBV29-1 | CSVQTGGSSPGNTIYF | TGCAGCGTGCAGACAGGGGGCTCTTCCCCTGGAAACACCATATATTTT
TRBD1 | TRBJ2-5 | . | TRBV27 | CASSTGTVETQYF | TGTGCCAGCAGTACCGGGACAGTTGAGACCCAGTACTTC
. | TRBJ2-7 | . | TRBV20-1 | CSAGGRMAPYEQYF | TGCAGTGCTGGGGGCAGGATGGCCCCCTACGAGCAGTACTTC